This TCR beta chain is drawn from a study of regulatory T cells in long-lasting Graves disease. The study's findings and limits: The persistent group shared 3,000 or so public clonotypes, more than the approximately 1,000 shared by new patients. Having few samples may have compromised the accuracy.

Time point described: persistent/refractory GD, antithyroid drugs over 5 years with positive TRAb. From PBMCs, RNA was extracted and then used to make the TCR library. Staff took about 9 milliliters of peripheral blood and put it into EDTA tubes. With respect to this clonotype: Its antigen remains unidentified.

iRepertoire HTBI primers and Arm-PCR of CDR3 regions built TCR beta libraries. One entry per CDR3 protein, called by TCRdb with MiXCR from the multiplex PCR reads. This table holds 300,000 to 400,000 distinct CDR3 sequences, around a fifth found once. The V gene lost 3 bases and the J gene lost 1 base, with 6 bases spanning the gap. The CDR3 extends over 13 amino acids. Germline CDR1 reads MNHEY; CDR2 reads SMNVEV (reference sequence). This TCR came from a female donor with Graves disease. The sequences come from peripheral blood mononuclear cells (PBMCs), collected when the disease was refractory, from a patient treated with antithyroid drugs. V and J are TRBV27 and TRBJ1-1; no reliable D call. CDR3 in amino acids: CASSFHPNTEAFF. The CDR3 DNA follows: TGTGCCAGCAGTTTCCACCCGAACACTGAAGCTTTCTTT.